The entry below describes one T cell receptor beta chain. What it recognizes is unknown. The CDR3 runs to 15 residues. Germline lookup yields CDR1 KGHDR and CDR2 SFDVKD. V lost 3 bases to trimming and J lost 2 bases, with 7 bases between them. The sample belongs to a study of CD8+CD57+ T cells in acquired aplastic anemia. Study in general: Across the sorted CD4+ and CD8+ cells, DNA amounts averaged about 3 ug.

Overall study results and limits: Patients were compared with controls for CD8+ Simpson's diversity, and no significant difference emerged. Patients and controls had in common twenty-nine CD8+ CDR3 sequences.

Sequenced patients had shown CD8+CD57+ cell expansion by flow cytometry. Patients uniformly had severe acquired aplastic anemia. It was genomic DNA that served as the template for profiling TCR beta VDJ and CDR3. TCRdb analysed the reads with MiXCR anew, one entry per CDR3 protein. The sample consists of about 160,000 distinct CDR3 sequences, 48% of them appearing once. This clonotype was obtained from a human donor with aplastic anemia. The chain recombines TRBV24-1 with TRBJ2-6; no definite D call. The source material was sorted CD4+, CD8+, or CD8+CD57+ T cells (not recorded which) from PBMCs. The CDR3 DNA reads TGTGCCACCAGTGATATGACGGCTGGGGCCAACGTCCTGACTTTC. It yields the protein CATSDMTAGANVLTF.